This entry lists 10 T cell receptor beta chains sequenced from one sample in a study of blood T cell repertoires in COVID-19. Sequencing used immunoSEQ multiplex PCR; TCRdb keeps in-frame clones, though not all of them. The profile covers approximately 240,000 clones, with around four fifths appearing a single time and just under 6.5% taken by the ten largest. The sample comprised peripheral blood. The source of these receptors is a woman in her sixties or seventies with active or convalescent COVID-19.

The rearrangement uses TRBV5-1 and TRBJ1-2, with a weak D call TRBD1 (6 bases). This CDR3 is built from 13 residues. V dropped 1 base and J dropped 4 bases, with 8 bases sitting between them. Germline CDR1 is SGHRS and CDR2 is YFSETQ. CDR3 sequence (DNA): TGCGCCAGCAGCTTGCAGGGGCTCTATGGCTACACCTTC. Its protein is CASSLQGLYGYTF.

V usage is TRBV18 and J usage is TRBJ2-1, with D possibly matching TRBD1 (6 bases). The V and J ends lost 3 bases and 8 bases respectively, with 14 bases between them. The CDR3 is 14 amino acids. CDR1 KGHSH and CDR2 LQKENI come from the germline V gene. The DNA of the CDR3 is TGTGCCAGCTCACCTCGGACAGTCATTGATGAGCAGTTCTTC. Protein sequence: CASSPRTVIDEQFF.

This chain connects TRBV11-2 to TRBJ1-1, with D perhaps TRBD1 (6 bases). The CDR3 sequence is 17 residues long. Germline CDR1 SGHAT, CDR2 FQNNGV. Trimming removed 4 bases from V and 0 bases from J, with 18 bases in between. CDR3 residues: CASSSRDKFSLNTEAFF. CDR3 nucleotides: TGTGCCAGCAGCTCCCGGGACAAGTTTAGCTTGAACACTGAAGCTTTCTTT.

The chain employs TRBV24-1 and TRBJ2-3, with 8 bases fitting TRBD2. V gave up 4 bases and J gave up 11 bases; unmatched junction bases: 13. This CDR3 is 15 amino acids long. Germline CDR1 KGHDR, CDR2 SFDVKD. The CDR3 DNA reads TGTGCCACCAGTGACCCCGGCACTCCGGGGACTAGGCAGTATTTT. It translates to CATSDPGTPGTRQYF.

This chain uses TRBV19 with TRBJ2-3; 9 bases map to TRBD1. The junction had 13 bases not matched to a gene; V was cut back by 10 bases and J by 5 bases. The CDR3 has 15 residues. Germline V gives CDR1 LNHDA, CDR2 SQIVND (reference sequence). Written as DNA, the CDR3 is TGTGCCACCCAAACTACCGGGACAGGGCTAGATACGCAGTATTTT. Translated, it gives CATQTTGTGLDTQYF.

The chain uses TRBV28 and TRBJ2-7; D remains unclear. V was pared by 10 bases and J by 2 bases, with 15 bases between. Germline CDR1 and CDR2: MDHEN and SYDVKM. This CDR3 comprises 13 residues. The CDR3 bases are TGTGCCACCAGCCCCCAGATCCCCTACGAGCAGTACGTC. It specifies CATSPQIPYEQYV.

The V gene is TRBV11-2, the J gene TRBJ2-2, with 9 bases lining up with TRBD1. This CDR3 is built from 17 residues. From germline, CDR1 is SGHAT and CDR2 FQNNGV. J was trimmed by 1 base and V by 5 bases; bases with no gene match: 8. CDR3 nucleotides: TGTGCCAGCAGCCCCATCCCGGGACAGGGGAACACCGGGGAGCTGTTTTTT. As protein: CASSPIPGQGNTGELFF. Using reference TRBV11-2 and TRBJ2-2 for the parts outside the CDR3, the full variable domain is EAGVAQSPRYKIIEKRQSVAFWCNPISGHATLYWYQQILGQGPKLLIQFQNNGVVDDSQLPKDRFSAERLKGVDSTLKIQPAKLEDSAVYLCASSPIPGQGNTGELFFGEGSRLTVL.

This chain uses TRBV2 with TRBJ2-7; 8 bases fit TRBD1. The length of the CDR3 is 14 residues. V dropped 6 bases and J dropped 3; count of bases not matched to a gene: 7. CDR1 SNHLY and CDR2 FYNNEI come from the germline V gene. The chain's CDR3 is CASRPGQDYYEQYV. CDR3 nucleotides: TGTGCCAGCAGGCCGGGACAGGACTACTACGAGCAGTACGTC.

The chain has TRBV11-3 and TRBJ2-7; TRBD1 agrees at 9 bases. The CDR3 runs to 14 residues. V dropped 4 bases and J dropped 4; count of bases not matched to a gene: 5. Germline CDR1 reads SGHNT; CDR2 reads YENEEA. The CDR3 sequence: CASSSGQGIYEQYF. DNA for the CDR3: TGTGCCAGCAGCTCGGGACAGGGTATATACGAGCAGTACTTC.

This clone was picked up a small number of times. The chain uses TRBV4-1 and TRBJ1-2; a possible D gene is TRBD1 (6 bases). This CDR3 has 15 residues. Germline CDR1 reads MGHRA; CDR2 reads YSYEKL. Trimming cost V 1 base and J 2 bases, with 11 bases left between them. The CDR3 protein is CASSQGQAQNYGYTF. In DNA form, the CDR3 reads TGCGCCAGCAGCCAAGGACAGGCCCAAAACTATGGCTACACCTTC.